The 19 T cell receptor beta chains below all came from one sample that was sequenced in a study of cytomegalovirus exposure and HLA in healthy donors. In the PCR, 60 Vbeta and 13 Jbeta primers were used. TCRdb keeps only in-frame clones here, not all; method: immunoSEQ multiplex PCR. This table has about 36,000 clones, roughly 69% appearing once. Sequenced sample: PBMCs. These receptors were collected from a young man in good health and CMV-seronegative.

This chain connects TRBV4-1 to TRBJ2-7; no firm D call. V was pared by 1 base and J by 1 base, with 11 bases between. The CDR3 is 15 amino acids. Per the germline V gene, CDR1 is MGHRA and CDR2 is YSYEKL. The CDR3 region has the DNA TGCGCCAGCAGCCAAGTTCCTGACTCTTCCTACGAGCAGTACTTC. Translating gives CASSQVPDSSYEQYF.

The chain employs TRBV2 and TRBJ1-5, with 7 bases aligning to TRBD1. Germline CDR1 SNHLY, CDR2 FYNNEI. With V trimmed by 5 bases and J by 3 bases, 10 bases remained unmatched. The CDR3 consists of 16 residues. In DNA form, the CDR3 reads TGTGCCAGCAGTCCGAACAGGGGTGGTGTCAATCAGCCCCAGCATTTT. This translates into CASSPNRGGVNQPQHF.

The chain combines TRBV29-1 with TRBJ2-5, with TRBD1 identical over 10 bases. The CDR3 is made up of 12 amino acids. Germline V gene lookup returns CDR1 SQVTM and CDR2 ANQGSEA. The V and J ends lost 7 bases and 4 bases, in that order; junction bases with no gene match: 3. CDR3 DNA sequence: TGCAGCGACCGGGACAGGGGAGAGACCCAGTACTTC. It is translated as CSDRDRGETQYF.

This clone was counted only a few times. This sequence joins TRBV4-3 and TRBJ1-6; 9 bases are a match to TRBD1. CDR1 and CDR2 from the germline V gene are LGHNA and YSLEER. The CDR3 spans 16 residues. The V segment lost 4 bases and the J segment 6 bases; nucleotides outside the gene matches: 7. The CDR3 loop reads CASSLRAGQGNSPLHF. The CDR3, as DNA: TGCGCCAGCAGCCTAAGGGCGGGACAGGGTAATTCACCCCTCCACTTT.

V gene TRBV6-5 combines with J gene TRBJ2-7, with D maybe TRBD1 (6 bases). CDR3 length: 15 amino acids. Trimming took off 5 bases at V and 0 bases at J, with 14 bases between the two ends. The germline V gene encodes CDR1 MNHEY and CDR2 SVGAGI. CDR3 residues: CASSMETGPSYEQYF. The CDR3 nucleotides are TGTGCCAGCAGTATGGAAACAGGGCCCTCCTACGAGCAGTACTTC.

This rearrangement joins TRBV6-5 to TRBJ1-4; 8 bases map to TRBD1. After removal of 2 bases from V and 5 bases from J, the junction contained 4 bases not matched to a gene. Germline CDR1 MNHEY, CDR2 SVGAGI. The CDR3 length is 15 residues. In DNA, the CDR3 is TGTGCCAGCAGTTACCAGGGACAGGAAAATGAAAAACTGTTTTTT. This codes for CASSYQGQENEKLFF.

The chain is built from TRBV2 and TRBJ1-4, with D maybe TRBD1 (5 bases). Trimming removed 4 bases from V and 3 bases from J, with 15 bases in between. Germline assignment: CDR1 SNHLY and CDR2 FYNNEI. The CDR3 length is 16 residues. The CDR3 reads CASSGGSSASNEKLFF. DNA for the CDR3: TGTGCCAGCAGTGGGGGCAGCTCCGCTTCTAATGAAAAACTGTTTTTT.

The rearrangement joins TRBV11-1 to TRBJ1-1; TRBD1 matches at 8 bases. CDR1 and CDR2 from the germline V gene are SGHAT and FQDESV (reference sequence). The V gene end was trimmed by 4 bases and the J gene end by 7 bases; junction bases not matched to a gene: 5. There are 13 residues in the CDR3. In DNA form, the CDR3 reads TGTGCCAGCAGCTCCGACAGGGGCGGTGAAGCTTTCTTT. This sequence encodes CASSSDRGGEAFF.

The chain links TRBV11-2 to TRBJ2-3; 10 bases fit TRBD2. The CDR3 extends over 17 amino acids. The J segment lost 1 base and the V segment lost 1 base, leaving 5 bases of the junction unmatched. CDR1 and CDR2 (germline): SGHAT, FQNNGV. CDR3 protein: CASSLALLAGRTDTQYF. The DNA for the CDR3 is TGTGCCAGCAGCTTAGCCCTACTAGCGGGACGCACAGATACGCAGTATTTT.

The chain carries TRBV6-4 and TRBJ1-5; a possible D gene is TRBD1 (6 bases). CDR1 is MRHNA and CDR2 is SNTAGT in the germline V gene. V was clipped by 9 bases and J by 0 bases, with 12 bases between them. The CDR3 covers 14 residues. CDR3 sequence (DNA): TGTGCCAGTCAGGGGAGTTATAGCAATCAGCCCCAGCATTTT. Translating it yields CASQGSYSNQPQHF.

The chain employs TRBV10-2 and TRBJ2-7; D is undetermined. Germline loops: CDR1 WSHSY, CDR2 SAAADI. V dropped 2 bases and J dropped 0 bases, with 8 bases sitting between them. There are 14 residues in the CDR3. CDR3 amino acids: CASSERLFSYEQYF. CDR3 bases: TGCGCCAGCAGTGAGCGACTTTTCTCCTACGAGCAGTACTTC.

J is TRBJ1-1 and V is TRBV2; 9 bases fit TRBD1. The CDR3 extends over 15 amino acids. Looked up from germline, CDR1 is SNHLY and CDR2 is FYNNEI. V lost 2 bases to trimming and J lost 8 bases; unmatched junction nucleotides: 9. The CDR3 DNA reads as TGTGCCAGCAGTGAAAACAGGGCGGGACAGGGCGAAGCTTTCTTT. Translation: CASSENRAGQGEAFF.

The chain employs TRBV4-2 and TRBJ2-7, with TRBD2 matching over 8 bases. The CDR3 is 16 amino acids. The trim removed 3 bases at V and 2 bases at J, leaving 9 bases unmatched. Germline loops: CDR1 LGHNA, CDR2 YNFKEQ. The CDR3 is CASSQPPGGPTYEQYF. Here the CDR3 DNA reads TGTGCCAGCAGCCAGCCACCGGGGGGGCCAACCTACGAGCAGTACTTC.

The V gene is TRBV29-1, the J gene TRBJ1-1, with 10 bases identical to TRBD1. Germline CDR1 is SQVTM and CDR2 is ANQGSEA. V shed 7 bases, J shed 2 bases, and the junction held 7 bases outside the gene matches. The CDR3 length is 14 residues. The CDR3 DNA follows: TGCAGCGCAGGCCTGACAGGGGGCAACACTGAAGCTTTCTTT. It specifies CSAGLTGGNTEAFF.

This chain links TRBV7-2 with TRBJ1-5; D gene uncertain. The ends were cut back, 5 bases at V and 7 bases at J, with 12 bases in the middle. This CDR3 has 13 residues. Germline loops: CDR1 SGHTA, CDR2 FQGNSA. CDR3 coding DNA: TGTGCCAGCAGCCAAGCTCGGGAACAGCCCCAGCATTTT. This encodes CASSQAREQPQHF.

V usage is TRBV27 and J usage is TRBJ1-2; no definite D call. The V and J ends lost 5 bases and 6 bases respectively, with 13 bases between them. CDR1 is MNHEY, CDR2 SMNVEV, per germline (reference sequence). The CDR3 length is 13 residues. The CDR3 loop reads CASSPRRGDGYTF. CDR3 in DNA: TGTGCCAGCAGTCCTAGACGAGGAGATGGCTACACCTTC.

The rearrangement links TRBV5-1 to TRBJ1-4; no clear D gene. CDR1 is SGHRS, CDR2 YFSETQ, per germline. Trimming removed 2 bases at V and 0 bases at J, with 5 bases between. The CDR3 is made up of 14 amino acids. Written as DNA, the CDR3 is TGCGCCAGCAGCTTACAAACAACTAATGAAAAACTGTTTTTT. Translating it yields CASSLQTTNEKLFF. The whole variable domain, filled in from reference TRBV5-1 and TRBJ1-4, reads KAGVTQTPRYLIKTRGQQVTLSCSPISGHRSVSWYQQTPGQGLQFLFEYFSETQRNKGNFPGRFSGRQFSNSRSEMNVSTLELGDSALYLCASSLQTTNEKLFFGSGTQLSVL.

The chain joins TRBV1 to TRBJ2-5; the listed D gene, TRBD1, was not tested against the DNA. TRBV1 is given as a pseudogene. This CDR3 is 16 amino acids long. The CDR3 loop reads CTSSALQTGFQETQYF. CDR3 coding DNA: TGCACCAGCAGCGCATTACAAACAGGTTTCCAAGAGACCCAGTACTTC.

This sequence joins TRBV6-1 and TRBJ1-2; the match to TRBD1 covers 10 bases. J gave up 8 bases and V 4 bases, and 10 bases lay outside the gene matches. CDR3 length equals 15 residues. Germline CDR1 MNHNS, CDR2 SASEGT. CDR3 bases: TGTGCCAGCAGTGGGGGACGACAGGGGGCTCTGGGCTACACCTTC. As protein: CASSGGRQGALGYTF.